Listed below are T cell receptor beta chains from one sample, sequenced in a study of blood T cells in healthy people across ages. TCRdb recomputed calls from the 5' RACE reads with MiXCR, one row per CDR3 protein. The sample lists 950,000 to 1,200,000 distinct CDR3 sequences, roughly two fifths occurring once. Sequencing was done on a sample of blood. Receptor source: a man aged 18 to 29 in good health. Each CDR3 is given without its conserved first and last residue.

v_gene: TRBV4-2
CDR3aa: ASSEDGANTEAF

v_gene: TRBV9
CDR3aa: ASSVGGVGTEAF

v_gene: TRBV4-3
CDR3aa: ASSQGLRDRGFYGYT

v_gene: TRBV7-9
CDR3aa: ASSLRDRRNEQF

v_gene: TRBV2
CDR3aa: AYGGNGYT

v_gene: TRBV20-1
CDR3aa: SAPKPGLPNNEQY

v_gene: TRBV19
CDR3aa: ATKAGQGNQPQH

v_gene: TRBV20-1
CDR3aa: SANSAGTNYGYT

v_gene: TRBV28
CDR3aa: ASSGTETLGTEAF

v_gene: TRBV9
CDR3aa: ASSVGGTVINEQF

v_gene: TRBV12-3/TRBV12-4
CDR3aa: ASSLTETNTEAF

v_gene: TRBV10-3
CDR3aa: AISAGTSSYEQY

v_gene: TRBV7-2
CDR3aa: ASSGQRGTEKLF

v_gene: TRBV9
CDR3aa: ASSLGIALGQETQY

v_gene: TRBV20-1
CDR3aa: SARREFGTVAKNIQY

v_gene: TRBV9
CDR3aa: ASSVQVSPNTGELF

v_gene: TRBV28
CDR3aa: ASSGTRLDNEQY

v_gene: TRBV4-2
CDR3aa: ASSQGGGSDIQY

v_gene: TRBV5-1
CDR3aa: ANSPEVADTQY

v_gene: TRBV15
CDR3aa: ATSRRSNEKLF

v_gene: TRBV4-3
CDR3aa: ASSQDPTGALGNTIY

v_gene: TRBV20-1
CDR3aa: SAREAGKDTEAF

v_gene: TRBV10-3
CDR3aa: AIRAGTHNEQY

v_gene: TRBV20-1
CDR3aa: SAFTYRAGGPSNEQF

v_gene: TRBV4-3
CDR3aa: ASSLLSIGRTDTQY

v_gene: TRBV5-1
CDR3aa: ASSPGGRANYGYT

v_gene: TRBV5-1
CDR3aa: ASSLSPRGGGSIEQF

v_gene: TRBV9
CDR3aa: ASSVSPSLAGGPDTQY